Below are 20 T cell receptor beta chains sequenced from a single sample in a study of T cells in Graves' hyperthyroidism and ophthalmopathy. The investigators amplified TCR beta CDR3 regions from RNA transcripts. First-round RT-PCR with HTBI primers amplified the TCR CDR3 region. TCRdb reprocessed the multiplex PCR reads via MiXCR and lists one record per CDR3 protein. There are 750,000 to 950,000 distinct CDR3 sequences in the sample; 35% to 40% occur only once, and 7.5% to 9.5% lies in the top ten. Specimen: blood. The source of these receptors is a man between 18 and 35 years old with Graves' hyperthyroidism.

The V gene is TRBV25-1, the J gene TRBJ1-6, with D perhaps matching TRBD1 (5 bases). The germline V and J ends were trimmed by 6 bases and 5 bases, with 17 bases remaining between them. The CDR3 covers 16 residues. Germline CDR1 and CDR2: MGHDK and SYGVNS. The CDR3 sequence: CASSAAGALDNSPLHF. CDR3 nucleotides: TGTGCCAGCAGCGCAGCTGGGGCACTCGATAATTCACCCCTCCACTTT.

In this sample, this clonotype turned up many times. The rearrangement links TRBV7-3 to TRBJ1-6; D remains ambiguous. This CDR3 is 13 amino acids long. V was clipped by 4 bases and J by 11 bases, with 12 bases between them. The V gene's germline CDR1 is SGHTA and CDR2 FQGTGA. The CDR3 here is CASSSWGGTPLHF. The DNA of the CDR3 is TGTGCCAGCAGCTCGTGGGGTGGCACACCCCTCCACTTT.

The chain links TRBV7-2 to TRBJ2-7, with D possibly matching TRBD1 (6 bases). Between the trimmed V and J ends, which lost 2 bases and 0 bases, there was a span of 8 bases. The CDR3 covers 14 residues. In germline, CDR1 is SGHTA, CDR2 FQGNSA. Here the CDR3 DNA reads TGTGCCAGCAGCTTACCCAGGGGCTCCTACGAGCAGTACTTC. The encoded protein is CASSLPRGSYEQYF.

This chain connects TRBV7-3 to TRBJ2-2; TRBD1 matches 8 bases. The germline gives CDR1 SGHTA, CDR2 FQGTGA. V gave up 2 bases and J gave up 5 bases; unmatched junction bases: 13. The CDR3 length is 18 residues. The CDR3 reads CASSLSISAGGETGELFF. The DNA of the CDR3 is TGTGCCAGCAGCTTATCAATTTCGGCAGGGGGCGAAACCGGGGAGCTGTTTTTT.

Ten or more counts support this clonotype. This rearrangement joins TRBV2 to TRBJ1-1; tentative D call: TRBD1 (5 bases). V lost 8 bases, J lost 8 bases, and 21 bases lay in between. The CDR3 loop spans 14 amino acids. Germline CDR1 reads SNHLY; CDR2 reads FYNNEI. In nucleotides, the CDR3 is TGTGCCAGCCGTTTGAGGGGCAGCGACGAGGAAGCTTTCTTT. It yields the protein CASRLRGSDEEAFF.

CDR3 sequence reads: CSVEGGSGRVYEQYF. The CDR3 bases are TGCAGCGTTGAAGGGGGAAGCGGGAGGGTTTACGAGCAGTACTTC. The rearrangement joins TRBV29-1 to TRBJ2-7, with TRBD2 matching 10 bases. V dropped 1 base and J dropped 4; count of bases not matched to a gene: 7. The CDR3 consists of 15 residues. Germline V lookup: CDR1 SQVTM, CDR2 ANQGSEA.

This clonotype was counted ten times or more. The chain has TRBV2 and TRBJ1-2, with TRBD1 identical over 8 bases. J was trimmed by 5 bases and V by 0 bases; bases with no gene match: 5. Germline V gene lookup returns CDR1 SNHLY and CDR2 FYNNEI. This CDR3 region has 15 residues. The DNA of the CDR3 is TGTGCCAGCAGTGAAGCCCCCGGGACAGGTTATGGCTACACCTTC. Its protein is CASSEAPGTGYGYTF.

This clonotype was seen a few times. The V and J genes are TRBV19 and TRBJ1-6; 9 nucleotides match TRBD1. The CDR3 spans 13 residues. The J segment lost 9 bases and the V segment lost 7 bases, leaving 4 bases of the junction unmatched. The V gene's germline CDR1 is LNHDA and CDR2 SQIVND (reference sequence). The CDR3 sequence is CASTGQGLSPLHF. DNA of the CDR3: TGTGCCAGTACTGGACAGGGGCTTTCACCCCTCCACTTT.

This clonotype was detected a few times. The V and J genes are TRBV7-2 and TRBJ2-7; 12 bases line up with TRBD2. The germline V gene encodes CDR1 SGHTA and CDR2 FQGNSA. The CDR3 is 14 residues long. V gave up 6 bases and J gave up 7 bases; unmatched junction bases: 7. As DNA, the CDR3 is TGTGCCAGCAGGAAGACTAGCGGGAGAAAAGAGCAGTACTTC. This encodes CASRKTSGRKEQYF.

This clonotype came up many times. The CDR3 region has the DNA TGTGCCAGCAGCTTAAACCCTAGGACAGGGGATGGCTACACCTTC. This codes for CASSLNPRTGDGYTF. J is TRBJ1-2 and V is TRBV7-3, with 9 bases that match TRBD1. From germline, CDR1 is SGHTA and CDR2 FQGTGA. Unmatched junction bases numbered 6, after V lost 1 base and J lost 6 bases. The CDR3 is 15 residues long.

This clonotype was counted a few times. The V and J genes are TRBV11-2 and TRBJ2-7; D is undetermined. Looked up from germline, CDR1 is SGHAT and CDR2 is FQNNGV. The V end was cut by 3 bases, the J end by 6 bases, with 9 bases between. The CDR3 has 12 amino acids. The CDR3, as DNA: TGTGCCAGCAGCTTCCGAGAAATCGAGCAGTACTTC. Translating gives CASSFREIEQYF.

This clonotype turned up a few times. The J gene is TRBJ2-5, the V gene TRBV19, with 14 nucleotides matching TRBD2. The CDR3 runs 15 residues. Per germline, CDR1 LNHDA and CDR2 SQIVND (reference sequence). J gave up 4 bases and V 6 bases, and 4 bases lay outside the gene matches. The DNA of the CDR3 is TGTGCCAGTAGGGGACTAGCGGGAGTGGGAGAGACCCAGTACTTC. Residues: CASRGLAGVGETQYF.

This clonotype has only a few counts. This sequence joins TRBV12-3 or TRBV12-4 and TRBJ2-2; the D is unclear. This CDR3 is built from 11 residues. Between the trimmed V and J ends, which lost 8 bases and 8 bases, there was a span of 9 bases. CDR3: CASHAGGELFF. CDR3 sequence (DNA): TGTGCCAGCCATGCCGGAGGGGAGCTGTTTTTT.

Only a few counts were recorded for this clonotype. The CDR3 DNA reads TGTGCCAGCAGCCAAGAGGTGGGGGCCAACGTCCTGACTTTC. Translating gives CASSQEVGANVLTF. V usage is TRBV9 and J usage is TRBJ2-6; no firm D call. In germline, CDR1 is SGDLS, CDR2 YYNGEE. This CDR3 is 14 amino acids long. V was shortened by 4 bases and J by 4 bases, with 9 bases between the two germline ends.

V gene TRBV3-1 combines with J gene TRBJ2-7; D is possibly TRBD2 (6 bases). The CDR3 length is 15 residues. The V gene lost 1 base and the J gene lost 3 bases, with 13 bases spanning the gap. Germline CDR1 reads LGHDT; CDR2 reads YNNKEL (reference sequence). CDR3 loop: CASSQGLGGYYEQYF. The CDR3 DNA is TGTGCCAGCAGCCAAGGGTTGGGGGGATACTACGAGCAGTACTTC.

The chain has TRBV6-5 and TRBJ2-7; 10 bases are a match to TRBD1. Germline loops: CDR1 MNHEY, CDR2 SVGAGI. With 4 bases clipped from V and 7 bases from J, the junction kept 7 bases outside the gene matches. There are 14 residues in the CDR3. This CDR3 reads CASSLTGTGEEQYF. The CDR3 coding sequence is TGTGCCAGCAGTTTGACCGGGACAGGGGAAGAGCAGTACTTC.

The sample holds a few counts of this clonotype. Here the CDR3 reads CASSPNPLAGPNEQYF. The CDR3, as DNA: TGCGCCAGCAGCCCCAACCCACTAGCGGGACCCAACGAGCAGTACTTC. The chain uses TRBV5-1 and TRBJ2-7, with TRBD2 matching 10 bases. V lost 4 bases to trimming and J lost 5 bases; unmatched junction nucleotides: 12. Germline CDR1 SGHRS, CDR2 YFSETQ. The length of the CDR3 is 16 residues.

As regards this clonotype: The junction departs from the called germline gene at one end, perhaps through a read error. The chain employs TRBV29-1 and TRBJ2-6; D is possibly TRBD1 (6 bases). This CDR3 has 9 amino acids. Germline V CDR1 and CDR2: SQVTM, ANQGSEA. This CDR3 reads CSGRTDEAF. The CDR3 DNA follows: TGCAGCGGAAGGACAGACGAAGCTTTC.

This clonotype was counted many times. The chain carries TRBV7-9 and TRBJ2-5, with D unresolved. CDR1 is SEHNR and CDR2 is FQNEAQ in the germline V gene (reference sequence). V was pared by 4 bases and J by 8 bases, with 11 bases between. This CDR3 is built from 12 residues. In DNA form, the CDR3 reads TGTGCCAGCAGCTCCCCCGAATTCACCCAGTACTTC. This translates into CASSSPEFTQYF.

The chain uses TRBV9 and TRBJ2-7; 7 nucleotides align to TRBD1. The length of the CDR3 is 15 residues. The V segment lost 2 bases and the J segment 2 bases; nucleotides outside the gene matches: 7. The germline CDR1 and CDR2 sequences are SGDLS and YYNGEE. The CDR3 nucleotides are TGTGCCAGCAGCGTGACCGGGACAGCAGCCTACGAGCAGTACTTC. It is translated as CASSVTGTAAYEQYF. Based on the CDR3 plus reference TRBV9 and TRBJ2-7, the full variable domain is DSGVTQTPKHLITATGQRVTLRCSPRSGDLSVYWYQQSLDQGLQFLIQYYNGEERAKGNILERFSAQQFPDLHSELNLSSLELGDSALYFCASSVTGTAAYEQYFGPGTRLTVT.